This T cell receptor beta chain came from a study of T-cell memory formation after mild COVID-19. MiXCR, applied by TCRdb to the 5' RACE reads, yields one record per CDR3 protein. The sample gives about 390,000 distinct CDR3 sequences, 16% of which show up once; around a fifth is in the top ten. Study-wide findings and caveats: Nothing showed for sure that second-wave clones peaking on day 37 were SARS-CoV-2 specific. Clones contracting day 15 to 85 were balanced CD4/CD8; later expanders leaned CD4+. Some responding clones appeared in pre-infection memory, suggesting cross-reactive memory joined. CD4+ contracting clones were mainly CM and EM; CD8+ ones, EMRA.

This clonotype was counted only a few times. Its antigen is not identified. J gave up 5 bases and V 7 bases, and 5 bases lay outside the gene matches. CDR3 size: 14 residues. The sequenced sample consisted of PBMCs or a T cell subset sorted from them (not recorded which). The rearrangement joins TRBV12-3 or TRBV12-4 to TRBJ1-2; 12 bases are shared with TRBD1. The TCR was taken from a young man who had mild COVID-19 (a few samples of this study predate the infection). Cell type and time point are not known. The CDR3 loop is CASTGTGGWYGYTF. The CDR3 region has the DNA TGTGCCAGCACCGGGACAGGGGGCTGGTATGGCTACACCTTC.